The 24 T cell receptor beta chains reported below all come from one sample, sequenced in a study of blood T cell repertoires in COVID-19. Data came from immunoSEQ multiplex PCR; TCRdb stores just in-frame clones and leaves some out. The sample holds 150,000 to 200,000 clones; 81% are singletons and the top ten take 9.5% to 15%. The sample comprised peripheral blood. The source of these receptors is a woman older than 75 with COVID-19, enrolled during active disease.

The chain carries TRBV5-4 and TRBJ2-6; 14 bases are shared with TRBD2. Trimming cost V 2 bases and J 1 base; bases outside gene matches: 5. Germline V gene lookup returns CDR1 SGHNT and CDR2 YYREEE (reference sequence). The CDR3 is made up of 19 amino acids. The CDR3 bases are TGTGCCAGCAGCTTCCCGCGACTAGCGGGAGGGTCTGGGGCCAACGTCCTGACTTTC. Translation gives CASSFPRLAGGSGANVLTF. The variable domain in full, completed from reference TRBV5-4 and TRBJ2-6, reads ETGVTQSPTHLIKTRGQQVTLRCSSQSGHNTVSWYQQALGQGPQFIFQYYREEENGRGNFPPRFSGLQFPNYSSELNVNALELDDSALYLCASSFPRLAGGSGANVLTFGAGSRLTVL.

The chain is built from TRBV5-6 and TRBJ2-7; D ambiguous. V lost 1 base and J lost 3, with 5 bases in between. This CDR3 has 12 residues. Germline V gives CDR1 SGHDT, CDR2 YYEEEE. CDR3: CASSLSHYEQYF. Here the CDR3 DNA reads TGTGCCAGCAGCTTGAGCCACTACGAGCAGTACTTC.

V gene TRBV19 combines with J gene TRBJ1-5; 7 bases fit TRBD1. With 6 bases clipped from V and 5 bases from J, the junction kept 7 bases outside the gene matches. Germline CDR1 reads LNHDA; CDR2 reads SQIVND (reference sequence). This CDR3 spans 14 amino acids. In DNA form, the CDR3 reads TGTGCCAGTAGACAGCGACAGGGTGATCAGCCCCAGCATTTT. It is translated as CASRQRQGDQPQHF.

J is TRBJ2-5 and V is TRBV6-5; D is possibly TRBD2 (6 bases). From germline, CDR1 is MNHEY and CDR2 SVGAGI. Trimming cost V 5 bases and J 0 bases, with 7 bases left between them. The CDR3 runs 13 residues. CDR3 nucleotides: TGTGCCAGCAGTCGGGGGTACCAAGAGACCCAGTACTTC. Its translation is CASSRGYQETQYF.

This clone appeared once. CDR3 bases: TGCGCCAGCAGCCAAGTGTACAATCTTGATGGCTACACCTTC. Translated: CASSQVYNLDGYTF. The chain employs TRBV4-1 and TRBJ1-2; D unresolved. The germline CDR1 and CDR2 sequences are MGHRA and YSYEKL. Trimming pared 1 base from V and 6 bases from J, leaving 12 bases between. There are 14 residues in the CDR3.

The chain links TRBV2 to TRBJ1-5; D might be TRBD1 (6 bases). V was shortened by 6 bases and J by 2 bases, with 14 bases between the two germline ends. CDR1 and CDR2 (germline): SNHLY, FYNNEI. The CDR3 runs to 15 residues. The CDR3 loop is CASRNRVAGNQPQHF. The CDR3 region has the DNA TGTGCCAGCAGAAACAGGGTGGCGGGCAATCAGCCCCAGCATTTT.

The chain is built from TRBV5-1 and TRBJ2-2; TRBD1 matches 10 bases. The CDR3 has 15 residues. Germline values: CDR1 SGHRS, CDR2 YFSETQ. After removal of 1 base from V and 6 bases from J, the junction contained 3 bases not matched to a gene. Here the CDR3 reads CASSLFGQGAGELFF. The CDR3 nucleotides are TGCGCCAGCAGCTTGTTCGGACAGGGGGCCGGGGAGCTGTTTTTT.

V gene TRBV2 combines with J gene TRBJ2-5; D gene unclear. Per the germline V gene, CDR1 is SNHLY and CDR2 is FYNNEI. The V and J ends lost 7 bases and 13 bases respectively, with 16 bases between them. This CDR3 comprises 11 residues. This CDR3 is CASKFGAFPYF. CDR3 bases: TGTGCCAGCAAGTTCGGAGCTTTTCCGTACTTC. Full variable domain (rest looked up from reference TRBV2 and TRBJ2-5): EPEVTQTPSHQVTQMGQEVILRCVPISNHLYFYWYRQILGQKVEFLVSFYNNEISEKSEIFDDQFSVERPDGSNFTLKIRSTKLEDSAMYFCASKFGAFPYFGPGTRLLVL.

V gene TRBV6-6 combines with J gene TRBJ1-3; no reliable D call. Deletions cut 5 bases from V and 0 bases from J, with 5 bases between. This CDR3 contains 13 residues. From germline, CDR1 is MNHNY and CDR2 SVGAGI (reference sequence). The CDR3 DNA reads TGTGCCAGCAGTCCCCTCTCTGGAAACACCATATATTTT. It is translated as CASSPLSGNTIYF.

The V gene is TRBV19, the J gene TRBJ2-7, with D perhaps matching TRBD2 (6 bases). V dropped 8 bases and J dropped 4 bases, with 9 bases sitting between them. CDR3 size: 11 residues. The V gene's germline CDR1 is LNHDA and CDR2 SQIVND (reference sequence). The CDR3 loop is CASGTLYEQYF. DNA for the CDR3: TGTGCCAGTGGGACTTTGTACGAGCAGTACTTC.

This clone was seen more than once but under ten times. V is TRBV28 and J is TRBJ1-5; a possible D gene is TRBD1 (5 bases). Deletions cut 3 bases from V and 1 base from J, with 7 bases between. The CDR3 loop spans 14 amino acids. Germline values: CDR1 MDHEN, CDR2 SYDVKM. CDR3 sequence (DNA): TGTGCCAGCAGTTTGGGGCAGAGCAATCAGCCCCAGCATTTT. As protein: CASSLGQSNQPQHF.

The CDR3 nucleotides are TGTGCCAGCAGTTTGGGGGGGTACAATGAGCAGTTCTTC. Encoded protein: CASSLGGYNEQFF. The V and J genes are TRBV12-3 or TRBV12-4 and TRBJ2-1; 7 bases match TRBD2. The CDR3 spans 13 residues. V shed 3 bases and J 4 bases; nucleotides not matched to a gene: 0.

The rearrangement joins TRBV11-3 to TRBJ2-7; TRBD2 might be the D (6 bases). This CDR3 has 14 amino acids. Between the trimmed V and J ends, which lost 1 base and 0 bases, there was a span of 7 bases. The germline gives CDR1 SGHNT, CDR2 YENEEA. The CDR3 is CASSLGRVSYEQYF. The DNA for the CDR3 is TGTGCCAGCAGCTTAGGGAGGGTCTCCTACGAGCAGTACTTC.

The chain is built from TRBV5-4 and TRBJ1-1; D gene ambiguous. CDR1 is SGHNT and CDR2 is YYREEE in the germline V gene (reference sequence). The germline V and J ends were trimmed by 4 bases and 6 bases, with 10 bases remaining between them. The length of the CDR3 is 12 residues. The CDR3 protein is CASSLWSAEAFF. CDR3 coding DNA: TGTGCCAGCAGCCTGTGGAGCGCTGAAGCTTTCTTT.

The chain uses TRBV28 and TRBJ1-5; D remains unclear. Trimming left V 3 bases short and J 6 bases short, with 9 bases between. Germline V gene data show CDR1 as MDHEN and CDR2 as SYDVKM. This CDR3 region has 13 residues. The DNA for the CDR3 is TGTGCCAGCAGTTTTGGGTCGGGTCAGCCCCAGCATTTT. Protein: CASSFGSGQPQHF.

This clone came up many times. The V and J genes are TRBV2 and TRBJ2-2; D is perhaps TRBD1 (6 bases). Looked up from germline, CDR1 is SNHLY and CDR2 is FYNNEI. This CDR3 spans 13 amino acids. V was shortened by 8 bases and J by 4 bases, with 11 bases between the two germline ends. CDR3 DNA sequence: TGTGCCAGCCACAGGGATGGCACCGGGGAGCTGTTTTTT. Translating gives CASHRDGTGELFF.

This chain uses TRBV27 with TRBJ1-4; D gene unclear. CDR3 length: 15 amino acids. The V gene lost 2 bases and the J gene lost 8 bases, with 15 bases spanning the gap. The germline gives CDR1 MNHEY, CDR2 SMNVEV (reference sequence). The chain's CDR3 is CASSLGSRVREKLFF. CDR3 sequence (DNA): TGTGCCAGCAGTTTAGGGTCGAGGGTACGGGAAAAACTGTTTTTT.

The rearrangement joins TRBV3-1 (or the pseudogene TRBV3-2) to TRBJ2-1; D is undetermined. The germline V and J ends were trimmed by 2 bases and 3 bases, with 11 bases remaining between them. CDR1 and CDR2 from the germline V gene are LGHDT and YNNKEL (reference sequence). The CDR3 loop spans 15 amino acids. CDR3 bases: TGTGCCAGCAGCCAAAGCCCGCCCTTCTACAATGAGCAGTTCTTC. This translates into CASSQSPPFYNEQFF.

This clone was seen only a few times. The chain carries TRBV2 and TRBJ1-6; D gene uncertain. Trimming cost V 6 bases and J 4 bases, with 13 bases left between them. CDR1 is SNHLY, CDR2 FYNNEI, per germline. CDR3 size: 15 residues. The CDR3 is CASRRETDYNSPLHF. CDR3 nucleotides: TGTGCCAGCAGGAGAGAGACTGATTATAATTCACCCCTCCACTTT.

The rearrangement links TRBV29-1 to TRBJ1-2; perhaps TRBD1 as D (5 bases). The CDR3 contains 13 residues. Germline V CDR1 and CDR2: SQVTM, ANQGSEA. Trimming cost V 3 bases and J 4 bases, with 12 bases left between them. The CDR3 coding sequence is TGCAGCGTTGACAAACAGGCCACCTATGGCTACACCTTC. This encodes CSVDKQATYGYTF. The full variable domain, its missing parts supplied by reference TRBV29-1 and TRBJ1-2, is SAVISQKPSRDICQRGTSLTIQCQVDSQVTMMFWYRQQPGQSLTLIATANQGSEATYESGFVIDKFPISRPNLTFSTLTVSNMSPEDSSIYLCSVDKQATYGYTFGSGTRLTVV.

The CDR3 spells CASSRGRGEQYF. In nucleotides, the CDR3 is TGTGCCAGCAGCAGGGGTCGTGGCGAGCAGTACTTC. This rearrangement joins TRBV2 to TRBJ2-7; a weak D match, TRBD1 (6 bases). Germline CDR1 and CDR2: SNHLY and FYNNEI. Trimming shortened V by 6 bases and J by 6 bases, and 12 bases separated the two germline ends. The length of the CDR3 is 12 residues.

The V gene is TRBV7-2, the J gene TRBJ1-1; D remains ambiguous. Germline CDR1 and CDR2: SGHTA and FQGNSA. The V end was cut by 1 base, the J end by 0 bases, with 9 bases between. The CDR3 contains 15 residues. CDR3 sequence: CASSLGVAMNTEAFF. DNA for the CDR3: TGTGCCAGCAGCTTAGGGGTAGCGATGAACACTGAAGCTTTCTTT.

V usage is TRBV28 and J usage is TRBJ2-7; possible D gene TRBD1, 5 bases. V was pared by 5 bases and J by 9 bases, with 17 bases between. This CDR3 has 13 residues. Germline V gene data show CDR1 as MDHEN and CDR2 as SYDVKM. CDR3 loop: CASSTPRAQVQYF. The CDR3 DNA follows: TGTGCCAGCAGTACCCCCAGGGCTCAGGTGCAGTACTTC.

The genes are TRBV6-2 or TRBV6-3 and TRBJ1-2; 9 bases map to TRBD1. CDR1 and CDR2 from the germline V gene are MNHEY and SVGEGT. This CDR3 has 13 amino acids. With V trimmed by 1 base and J by 6 bases, 0 bases remained unmatched. DNA for the CDR3: TGTGCCAGCAGTTACTGGACAGGGGATGGCTACACCTTC. Translated: CASSYWTGDGYTF.